A single sample is the source of the 9 T cell receptor beta chains below, sequenced in a study of Graves' ophthalmopathy and Graves' hyperthyroidism (dated by TCRdb to 2016 to 2019). The instrument given in TCRdb is Illumina HiSeq 2000. For repertoire sequencing, the TCR beta CDR3 regions were amplified from RNA transcripts. HTBI primers and the Qiagen OneStep RT-PCR kit were used in a first-round RT-PCR, which was followed by a second-round multiplex PCR, size selection and purification. The public reads were run again by TCRdb, first through fastp at Q25 and then through MiXCR, and only productive beta chains were kept. When rows share a CDR3 protein, they turn into one entry using the most common DNA and genes. This sample gives 500,000 to 700,000 distinct CDR3 sequences in total; around a fifth of them show up just once. Jointly, the top ten make up more than 5.5% of the sample. Sequenced input: peripheral blood. Receptors were obtained from a woman in her late teens or twenties with stable Graves' hyperthyroidism. Some clones in this sample may be carry-over from other donors' samples. Donor details come from another sample of the same person, matched by shared clones.

This clonotype came up many times. The chain has TRBV5-1 and TRBJ1-1; TRBD1 might be the D (6 bases). From germline, CDR1 is SGHRS and CDR2 YFSETQ. The CDR3 runs 15 residues. Trimming stripped 0 bases from V and 4 bases from J, with 13 bases between. The CDR3 sequence is CASSLAEGGSTEAFF. In DNA, the CDR3 is TGCGCCAGCAGCTTGGCCGAGGGGGGAAGCACTGAAGCTTTCTTT.

This chain connects TRBV7-2 to TRBJ2-5; D may be TRBD1 (6 bases). The CDR3 length is 15 residues. V was clipped by 4 bases and J by 3 bases, with 15 bases between them. In germline, CDR1 is SGHTA, CDR2 FQGNSA. As DNA, the CDR3 is TGTGCCAGCAGCTCCAGACAGGTGGTGGAAGAGACCCAGTACTTC. This encodes CASSSRQVVEETQYF.

This clonotype came up a few times. The chain has TRBV29-1 and TRBJ1-1, with TRBD1 identical over 10 bases. V dropped 1 base and J dropped 5; count of bases not matched to a gene: 1. Germline loops: CDR1 SQVTM, CDR2 ANQGSEA. CDR3 length: 13 amino acids. The DNA of the CDR3 is TGCAGCGTTGAAGTGGGACAGGGGACTGAAGCTTTCTTT. Protein sequence: CSVEVGQGTEAFF.

This clonotype was found many times. The chain is built from TRBV19 and TRBJ1-1; tentative D call: TRBD1 (5 bases). The CDR3 loop spans 14 amino acids. CDR1 and CDR2 (germline): LNHDA, SQIVND (reference sequence). V shed 6 bases and J shed 3 bases, with 14 bases lying between them. The CDR3 is CASRPERDHTEAFF. The CDR3 DNA is TGTGCCAGTAGACCGGAAAGGGACCACACTGAAGCTTTCTTT.

This sequence joins TRBV9 and TRBJ1-5; D ambiguous. This CDR3 region has 15 residues. V gave up 3 bases and J gave up 4 bases, with 14 bases separating them. Germline-derived CDR1 and CDR2 are SGDLS and YYNGEE. The CDR3 DNA reads TGTGCCAGCAGCGAAGGGCCCATTGGAAATCAGCCCCAGCATTTT. Its protein product is CASSEGPIGNQPQHF.

This clonotype turned up a few times. This chain connects TRBV6-5 to TRBJ1-6, with D possibly TRBD1 on 5 matching bases. Germline V lookup: CDR1 MNHEY, CDR2 SVGAGI. There are 18 residues in the CDR3. Trimming removed 2 bases from V and 11 bases from J, with 25 bases in between. The DNA for the CDR3 is TGTGCCAGCAGTTACGGGGGACCGGCTAGTTGGAAAAGGACACCCCTCCACTTT. Residues: CASSYGGPASWKRTPLHF.

This clonotype was detected ten times or more. The chain joins TRBV29-1 to TRBJ2-7, with 7 nucleotides matching TRBD2. Per germline, CDR1 SQVTM and CDR2 ANQGSEA. This CDR3 has 15 amino acids. The V gene end was trimmed by 0 bases and the J gene end by 2 bases; junction bases not matched to a gene: 7. The CDR3 nucleotides read TGCAGCGTTGAAGAACTCGCGGGGGTTACCTACGAGCAGTACTTC. It yields the protein CSVEELAGVTYEQYF.

This clonotype was detected ten times or more. The rearrangement uses TRBV19 and TRBJ1-5; 10 bases match TRBD1. V shed 3 bases and J 7 bases; nucleotides not matched to a gene: 9. The germline gives CDR1 LNHDA, CDR2 SQIVND (reference sequence). This CDR3 has 16 amino acids. The CDR3 loop is CASSIWLTGGLQPQHF. Here the CDR3 DNA reads TGTGCCAGTAGTATCTGGTTGACAGGGGGCTTACAGCCCCAGCATTTT.

V and J are TRBV4-1 and TRBJ2-5; D is tentatively TRBD1 or TRBD2 (5 bases each). This CDR3 region has 17 residues. Germline V gene sequence: CDR1 MGHRA, CDR2 YSYEKL. V gave up 4 bases and J gave up 5 bases, with 23 bases separating them. CDR3: CASSRLLRDRAGETQYF. The CDR3 DNA reads TGCGCCAGCAGCCGCCTACTCAGGGACCGAGCTGGGGAGACCCAGTACTTC.